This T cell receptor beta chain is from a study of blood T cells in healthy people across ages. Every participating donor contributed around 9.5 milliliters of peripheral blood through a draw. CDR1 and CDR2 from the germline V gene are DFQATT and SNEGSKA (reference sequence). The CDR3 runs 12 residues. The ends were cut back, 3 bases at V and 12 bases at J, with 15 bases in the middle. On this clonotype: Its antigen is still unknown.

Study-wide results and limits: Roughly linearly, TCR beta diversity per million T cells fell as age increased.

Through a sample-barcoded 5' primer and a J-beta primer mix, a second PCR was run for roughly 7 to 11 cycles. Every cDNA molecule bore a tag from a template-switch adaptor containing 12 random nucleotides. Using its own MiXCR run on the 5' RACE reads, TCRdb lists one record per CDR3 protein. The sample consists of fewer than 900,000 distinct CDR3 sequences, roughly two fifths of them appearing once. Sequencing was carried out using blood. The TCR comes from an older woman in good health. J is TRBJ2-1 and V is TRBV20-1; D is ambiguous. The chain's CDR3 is CSARYSSSGQFF. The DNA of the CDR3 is TGCAGTGCTAGGTACAGTAGCAGTGGGCAGTTCTTC.